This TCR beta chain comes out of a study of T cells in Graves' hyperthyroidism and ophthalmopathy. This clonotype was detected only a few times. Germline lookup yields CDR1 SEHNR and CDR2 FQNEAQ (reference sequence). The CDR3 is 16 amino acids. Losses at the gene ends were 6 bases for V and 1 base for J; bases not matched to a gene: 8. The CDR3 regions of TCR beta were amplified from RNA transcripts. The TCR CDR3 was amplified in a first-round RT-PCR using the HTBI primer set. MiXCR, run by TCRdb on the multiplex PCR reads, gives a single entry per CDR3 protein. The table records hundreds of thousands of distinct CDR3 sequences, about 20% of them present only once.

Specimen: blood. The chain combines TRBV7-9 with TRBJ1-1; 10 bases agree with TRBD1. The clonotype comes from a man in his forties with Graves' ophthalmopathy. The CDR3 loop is CASSHSDRGPNTEAFF. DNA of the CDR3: TGTGCCAGCAGTCACAGTGACAGGGGGCCGAACACTGAAGCTTTCTTT.